This TCR beta chain was captured by sequencing in a study of beta chain features in type 1 diabetes. Overall study context: The patients were much like the healthy donors in age, gender and cell yields.

The isolated RNA, all of it, was reverse transcribed, so expressed TCRB transcripts were what got sequenced. The method was immunoSEQ multiplex PCR; TCRdb's version includes in-frame clones alone and lacks a portion of them. Among some 280,000 clones listed, 13% to 15% were seen once. Central memory, naive, regulatory and stem cell-like memory CD4+ cells were sorted by CD45RO/CCR7/CD25/CD127/CD95/CD27. Sort purity for all populations was recorded as exceeding 98%. The trim removed 6 bases at V and 7 bases at J, leaving 8 bases unmatched. The CDR3 is made up of 13 amino acids. Germline-derived CDR1 and CDR2 are GTSNPN and SVGIG (reference sequence). As for this clone: Antigen: not known.

Study results and caveats: Sequencing used cDNA, and cells with high TCR expression could therefore be over-represented. There was a moderate but significant shortening of TCRB CDR3s in all four CD4+ subsets of Type 1 diabetes patients.

The genes are TRBV30 and TRBJ1-5; 8 bases agree with TRBD1. The TCR comes from a man aged 25-45 years with type 1 diabetes. Sequencing used naive CD4+ T cells from blood. CDR3 protein: CACTEQGDQPQHF. In DNA, the CDR3 is TGTGCCTGTACAGAACAGGGGGACCAGCCCCAGCATTTT.